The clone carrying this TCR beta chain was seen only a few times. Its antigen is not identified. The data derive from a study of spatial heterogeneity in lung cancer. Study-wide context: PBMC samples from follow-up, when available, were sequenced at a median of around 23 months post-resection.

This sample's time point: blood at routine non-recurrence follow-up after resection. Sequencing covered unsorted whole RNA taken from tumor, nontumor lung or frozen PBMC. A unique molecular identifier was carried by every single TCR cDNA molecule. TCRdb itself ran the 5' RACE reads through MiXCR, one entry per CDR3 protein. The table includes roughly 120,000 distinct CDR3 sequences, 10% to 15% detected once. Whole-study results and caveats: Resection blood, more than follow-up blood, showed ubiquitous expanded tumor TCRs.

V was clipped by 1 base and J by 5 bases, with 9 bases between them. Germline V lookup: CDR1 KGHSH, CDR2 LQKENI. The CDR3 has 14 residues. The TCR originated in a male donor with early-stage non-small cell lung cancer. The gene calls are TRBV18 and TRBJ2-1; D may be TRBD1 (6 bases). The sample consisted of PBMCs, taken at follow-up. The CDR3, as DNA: TGTGCCAGCTCACCACTACAGGGAAACAATGAGCAGTTCTTC. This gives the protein CASSPLQGNNEQFF.